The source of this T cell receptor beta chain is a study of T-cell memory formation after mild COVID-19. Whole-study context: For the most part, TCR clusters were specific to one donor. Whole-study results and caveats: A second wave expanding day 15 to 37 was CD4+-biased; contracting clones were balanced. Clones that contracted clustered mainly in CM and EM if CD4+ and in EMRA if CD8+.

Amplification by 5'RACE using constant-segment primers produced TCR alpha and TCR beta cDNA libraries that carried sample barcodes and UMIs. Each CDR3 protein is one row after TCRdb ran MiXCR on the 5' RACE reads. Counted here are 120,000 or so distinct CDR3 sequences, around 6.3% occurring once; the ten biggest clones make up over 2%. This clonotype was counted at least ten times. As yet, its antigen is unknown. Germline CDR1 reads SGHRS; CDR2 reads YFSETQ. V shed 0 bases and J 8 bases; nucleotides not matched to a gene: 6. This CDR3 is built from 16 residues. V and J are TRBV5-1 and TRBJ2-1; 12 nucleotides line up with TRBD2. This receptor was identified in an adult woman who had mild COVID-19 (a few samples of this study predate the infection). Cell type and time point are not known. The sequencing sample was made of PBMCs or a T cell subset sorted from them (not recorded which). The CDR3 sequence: CASSLGLAGVGDEQFF. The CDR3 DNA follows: TGCGCCAGCAGCTTGGGACTAGCGGGAGTCGGAGATGAGCAGTTCTTC.